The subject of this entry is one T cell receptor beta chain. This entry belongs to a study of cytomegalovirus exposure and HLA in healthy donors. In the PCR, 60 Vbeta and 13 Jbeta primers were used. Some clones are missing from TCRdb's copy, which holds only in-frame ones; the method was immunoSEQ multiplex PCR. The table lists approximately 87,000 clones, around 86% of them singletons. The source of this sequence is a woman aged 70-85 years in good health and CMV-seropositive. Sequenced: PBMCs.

The DNA of the CDR3 is TGTGCCAGTAGTAGTCCCTCCAAGACAGGGAGACAGCCCCAGCATTTT. Amino acid sequence: CASSSPSKTGRQPQHF. The rearrangement links TRBV19 to TRBJ1-5, with 7 bases matching TRBD1. The junction had 13 bases not matched to a gene; V was cut back by 4 bases and J by 7 bases. CDR3 size: 16 residues. Germline CDR1 and CDR2: LNHDA and SQIVND (reference sequence). The full variable domain, with the rest looked up from reference TRBV19 and TRBJ1-5, is DGGITQSPKYLFRKEGQNVTLSCEQNLNHDAMYWYRQDPGQGLRLIYYSQIVNDFQKGDIAEGYSVSREKKESFPLTVTSAQKNPTAFYLCASSSPSKTGRQPQHFGDGTRLSIL.